These 14 T cell receptor beta chains share one sample of origin, sequenced in a study of CD8 T cells in ankylosing spondylitis. TCRdb itself ran the 5' RACE reads through MiXCR, one entry per CDR3 protein. Of about 180,000 distinct CDR3 sequences in the sample, approximately 10% were seen once. Material for sequencing was blood, either unsorted or a sorted T cell fraction (not recorded which). These receptors were obtained from a female donor with ankylosing spondylitis or in good health (not recorded which).

Ten or more counts support this clonotype. The gene calls are TRBV12-3 or TRBV12-4 and TRBJ1-2; TRBD1 is a possible D gene (5 bases). The CDR3 sequence is 14 residues long. V was clipped by 7 bases and J by 7 bases, with 19 bases between them. CDR3: CASTHTTGGGGYTF. In DNA, the CDR3 is TGTGCCAGCACTCACACGACGGGGGGAGGTGGCTACACCTTC.

This clonotype was observed at least ten times. This sequence joins TRBV29-1 and TRBJ2-6; 9 bases line up with TRBD1. After removal of 6 bases from V and 7 bases from J, the junction contained 13 bases not matched to a gene. The CDR3 has 16 amino acids. CDR1 SQVTM and CDR2 ANQGSEA come from the germline V gene. This chain's CDR3 is CSVLAWDREGANVLTF. DNA for the CDR3: TGCAGCGTGTTGGCCTGGGACAGGGAAGGAGCCAACGTCCTGACTTTC. Full variable domain (missing parts from reference TRBV29-1 and TRBJ2-6): SAVISQKPSRDICQRGTSLTIQCQVDSQVTMMFWYRQQPGQSLTLIATANQGSEATYESGFVIDKFPISRPNLTFSTLTVSNMSPEDSSIYLCSVLAWDREGANVLTFGAGSRLTVL.

This clonotype was counted many times. The chain has TRBV9 and TRBJ1-2; no clear D. The germline V gene encodes CDR1 SGDLS and CDR2 YYNGEE. Trimming took 0 bases from V and 6 from J, leaving 9 bases between them. The CDR3 is 13 residues long. The CDR3 sequence is CASSVGGRNGYTF. The DNA for the CDR3 is TGTGCCAGCAGCGTAGGAGGCAGGAATGGCTACACCTTC.

Written as DNA, the CDR3 is TGTGCCAGCAGTGAAGGCCCCTGGGGGACCTACGAGCAGTACTTC. Translated, it gives CASSEGPWGTYEQYF. The rearrangement uses TRBV2 and TRBJ2-7; either TRBD1 or TRBD2 may supply D (5 bases each). The V gene's germline CDR1 is SNHLY and CDR2 FYNNEI. The CDR3 sequence is 15 residues long. V was clipped by 1 base and J by 2 bases, with 12 bases between them.

V usage is TRBV7-9 and J usage is TRBJ2-4, with a weak D call TRBD2 (5 bases). Germline values: CDR1 SEHNR, CDR2 FQNEAQ (reference sequence). The CDR3 length is 12 residues. Trimming took off 2 bases at V and 7 bases at J, with 6 bases between the two ends. CDR3 nucleotide sequence: TGTGCCAGCAGCTTAAGGGAGAACATTCAGTACTTC. As protein: CASSLRENIQYF. Using reference TRBV7-9 and TRBJ2-4 for the parts outside the CDR3, the full variable domain is DTGVSQNPRHKITKRGQNVTFRCDPISEHNRLYWYRQTLGQGPEFLTYFQNEAQLEKSRLLSDRFSAERPKGSFSTLEIQRTEQGDSAMYLCASSLRENIQYFGAGTRLSVL.

This clonotype was found many times. This chain uses TRBV5-6 with TRBJ2-3; 13 bases agree with TRBD2. CDR3 size: 17 residues. In germline, CDR1 is SGHDT, CDR2 YYEEEE. V lost 4 bases to trimming and J lost 1 base; unmatched junction nucleotides: 6. Here the CDR3 DNA reads TGTGCCAGCAGCACTTCCGGGACTAGCGGGGGCACAGATACGCAGTATTTT. It codes for CASSTSGTSGGTDTQYF.

The rearrangement uses TRBV5-1 and TRBJ2-7, with D possibly matching TRBD1 (6 bases). This CDR3 is built from 13 residues. Trimming took off 2 bases at V and 2 bases at J, with 8 bases between the two ends. The germline gives CDR1 SGHRS, CDR2 YFSETQ. CDR3 residues: CASSFRDTYEQYF. The CDR3 nucleotides are TGCGCCAGCAGCTTCCGGGACACCTACGAGCAGTACTTC.

This clonotype has more than one count but fewer than ten. V usage is TRBV5-5 and J usage is TRBJ2-7; TRBD2 aligns across 12 bases. The V gene's germline CDR1 is SGHKS and CDR2 YYEKEE (reference sequence). The V segment lost 4 bases and the J segment 5 bases; nucleotides outside the gene matches: 7. The CDR3 runs to 15 residues. The CDR3 nucleotides read TGTGCCAGCAGCGGTCGACTAGCGGGAGACAACGAGCAGTACTTC. Translating gives CASSGRLAGDNEQYF.

This clonotype showed up just a few times. J is TRBJ2-5 and V is TRBV20-1; possible D gene TRBD2, 5 bases. The germline V gene has CDR1 DFQATT and CDR2 SNEGSKA (reference sequence). V was trimmed by 6 bases and J by 2 bases, leaving 16 bases between them. The CDR3 is 14 residues long. The CDR3 coding sequence is TGCAGTGCCCCCAGGTCGGGGATTCAAGAGACCCAGTACTTC. This sequence encodes CSAPRSGIQETQYF.

The chain joins TRBV7-6 to TRBJ2-7, with 8 nucleotides matching TRBD1. The CDR3 spans 13 residues. J was trimmed by 7 bases and V by 1 base; bases with no gene match: 3. The V gene's germline CDR1 is SGHVS and CDR2 FNYEAQ. DNA of the CDR3: TGTGCCAGCAGCTTAGGACAGGGGAAGGAGCAGTACTTC. This gives the protein CASSLGQGKEQYF.

This clonotype turned up a few times. This rearrangement joins TRBV4-3 to TRBJ1-1; tentative D call: TRBD1 (5 bases). The CDR3 runs 15 residues. Germline V gene sequence: CDR1 LGHNA, CDR2 YSLEER. V shed 0 bases and J shed 3 bases, with 11 bases lying between them. The CDR3 spells CASSQEGAVYTEAFF. For the CDR3, the DNA is TGCGCCAGCAGCCAAGAAGGGGCTGTGTACACTGAAGCTTTCTTT.

There are a few counts of this clonotype. The V and J genes are TRBV6-2 or TRBV6-3 and TRBJ1-5; 7 positions agree with TRBD1. The germline V gene encodes CDR1 MNHEY and CDR2 SVGEGT. V lost 2 bases to trimming and J lost 7 bases; unmatched junction nucleotides: 5. CDR3 length equals 14 residues. This CDR3 is CASSYEGAGQPQHF. CDR3 nucleotide sequence: TGTGCCAGCAGTTACGAGGGGGCGGGCCAGCCCCAGCATTTT.

This clonotype was counted only a few times. The chain recombines TRBV29-1 with TRBJ1-1; TRBD1 is a possible D gene (5 bases). This CDR3 is 16 amino acids long. CDR1 and CDR2 (germline): SQVTM, ANQGSEA. V was shortened by 0 bases and J by 1 base, with 15 bases between the two germline ends. CDR3 DNA sequence: TGCAGCGTTGAAGATCGAGGGGCGTCACGGAACACTGAAGCTTTCTTT. Translation: CSVEDRGASRNTEAFF.

The chain has TRBV12-5 and TRBJ2-1; D gene unclear. V dropped 1 base and J dropped 1 base, with 14 bases sitting between them. CDR3 length: 17 amino acids. The germline gives CDR1 LGHNT, CDR2 FRNRAP. The CDR3 region is CASGLGTLAASYNEQFF. The CDR3, as DNA: TGTGCTAGTGGTTTGGGAACCCTTGCGGCATCCTACAATGAGCAGTTCTTC.